Included here is one T cell receptor beta chain sequence, with context. These data come from a study of blood T cells in healthy people across ages. Study summary: Template switching captured about one barcoded beta molecule per two T cells.

A second PCR of about 7 to 12 cycles used a sample-barcoded 5' primer and a J-beta primer mix. Each CDR3 protein is one row after TCRdb ran MiXCR on the 5' RACE reads. The sample consists of 1.5 million to 2 million distinct CDR3 sequences, around 50% of them appearing once. The ends were cut back, 1 base at V and 2 bases at J, with 12 bases in the middle. CDR3 length: 16 residues. The sequence was obtained from a woman in her thirties or forties in good health. Source material: blood. V gene TRBV12-3 or TRBV12-4 combines with J gene TRBJ1-5; the D gene is possibly TRBD1 (6 bases). The CDR3 DNA follows: TGTGCCAGCAGTTTAGATAGGGGGGGCGGCAATCAGCCCCAGCATTTT. This codes for CASSLDRGGGNQPQHF.